This entry describes one T cell receptor beta chain. Antigen unknown. The data derive from a study of T cell repertoires in cytomegalovirus infection. Study overall: From public TCR beta signatures came an indication of both CMV infection and matching HLA type.

CDR3 length: 15 residues. V lost 8 bases to trimming and J lost 7 bases; unmatched junction nucleotides: 13. In germline, CDR1 is LNHDA, CDR2 SQIVND (reference sequence). Via MiXCR, TCRdb re-called the reads, giving one row per CDR3 protein. The sample shows some 130,000 distinct CDR3 sequences, 20% to 30% of them seen only once. The receptor was isolated from a human donor in good health (CMV status not recorded). Some clones in this sample may be carry-over from other donors' samples. Sequencing input: PBMCs, sequenced either directly or after in vitro stimulation (not recorded which). The V and J genes are TRBV19 and TRBJ2-1, with 8 bases lining up with TRBD2. The CDR3 bases are TGTGCCAGTCTGGATAGCGGGATTAGCGGGAATGAGCAGTTCTTC. It encodes CASLDSGISGNEQFF.